These T cell receptor beta chains were read from a single sample in a study of T cell responses to AZD1222 COVID-19 vaccine. The repertoire was sequenced with immunoSEQ multiplex PCR; TCRdb's copy has only in-frame clones and lacks some. The repertoire has around 99,000 clones, around nine tenths of them found once; the top ten carry 12%. The sample consisted of peripheral blood, taken on day 0 of AZD1222 vaccination. These receptors were collected from an adult in good health. The CDR3 runs from the conserved cysteine through the conserved F or W. The order of the fields is CDR3 protein, CDR3 DNA, D gene, V gene, J gene, clone size. A D gene is named only where the DNA matches it firmly. Size is omitted from some rows. Given values are once, few, many or a class for expanded clones.

CDR3aa: CASSEFRGEKLFF
CDR3nt: TGTGCCAGCAGTGAATTCCGGGGGGAAAAACTGTTTTTT
d_gene: .
v_gene: TRBV2
j_gene: TRBJ1-4
abundance: .

CDR3aa: CASSLSGSWNTEAFF
CDR3nt: TGTGCCAGCAGTTTATCAGGCAGCTGGAACACTGAAGCTTTCTTT
d_gene: .
v_gene: TRBV28
j_gene: TRBJ1-1
abundance: .

CDR3aa: CASSEGSGVRRPQHF
CDR3nt: TGTGCCAGCAGTGAAGGGTCAGGGGTCCGTCGGCCCCAGCATTTT
d_gene: .
v_gene: TRBV2
j_gene: TRBJ1-5
abundance: once

CDR3aa: CASREIGFLNTEAFF
CDR3nt: TGTGCCTCCCGGGAAATAGGGTTCTTGAACACTGAAGCTTTCTTT
d_gene: .
v_gene: TRBV27
j_gene: TRBJ1-1
abundance: .

CDR3aa: CASSSRDRGQADTQYF
CDR3nt: TGTGCCAGCAGTTCCCGGGACAGGGGGCAGGCAGATACGCAGTATTTT
d_gene: TRBD1
v_gene: TRBV6-2/TRBV6-3
j_gene: TRBJ2-3
abundance: once

CDR3aa: CASSSRTGNYNEQFF
CDR3nt: TGTGCCAGCAGCTCGCGGACAGGAAACTACAATGAGCAGTTCTTC
d_gene: TRBD1
v_gene: TRBV7-2
j_gene: TRBJ2-1
abundance: .

CDR3aa: CASSKVGLSSYNEQFF
CDR3nt: TGTGCCAGCAGCAAAGTCGGCTTGAGCTCCTACAATGAGCAGTTCTTC
d_gene: .
v_gene: TRBV21-1
j_gene: TRBJ2-1
abundance: .

CDR3aa: CASSQVRTEIYEQYF
CDR3nt: TGTGCCAGCAGCCAAGTCAGGACAGAAATCTACGAGCAGTACTTC
d_gene: .
v_gene: TRBV14
j_gene: TRBJ2-7
abundance: .

CDR3aa: CSASRLLAEYNEQFF
CDR3nt: TGCAGTGCTAGTAGGCTACTAGCGGAATACAATGAGCAGTTCTTC
d_gene: TRBD2
v_gene: TRBV20-1
j_gene: TRBJ2-1
abundance: .

CDR3aa: CASSRTSNNEQFF
CDR3nt: TGCGCCAGCAGCCGGACTAGCAACAATGAGCAGTTCTTC
d_gene: TRBD2
v_gene: TRBV5-1
j_gene: TRBJ2-1
abundance: .

CDR3aa: CASSQVRGTEQYF
CDR3nt: TGTGCCAGCAGCCAAGTTCGGGGAACCGAGCAGTACTTC
d_gene: .
v_gene: TRBV3-1/TRBV3-2
j_gene: TRBJ2-7
abundance: .

CDR3aa: CASSPSAGSSGNTIYF
CDR3nt: TGCGCCAGCAGCCCGAGCGCAGGAAGCTCTGGAAACACCATATATTTT
d_gene: .
v_gene: TRBV4-1
j_gene: TRBJ1-3
abundance: .

CDR3aa: CASKNRGGNTEAFF
CDR3nt: TGCGCCAGCAAAAACAGGGGAGGGAACACTGAAGCTTTCTTT
d_gene: TRBD1
v_gene: TRBV5-1
j_gene: TRBJ1-1
abundance: .

CDR3aa: CAWKRCQGAYEQYF
CDR3nt: TGTGCCTGGAAAAGGTGTCAGGGGGCCTACGAGCAGTACTTC
d_gene: TRBD1
v_gene: TRBV19
j_gene: TRBJ2-7
abundance: .

CDR3aa: CAISEGVGGNTIYF
CDR3nt: TGTGCCATCAGTGAGGGGGTTGGCGGAAACACCATATATTTT
d_gene: .
v_gene: TRBV10-3
j_gene: TRBJ1-3
abundance: .

CDR3aa: CASSLLAGGTNEQFF
CDR3nt: TGTGCCAGCAGTTTATTAGCGGGGGGTACTAATGAGCAGTTCTTC
d_gene: TRBD2
v_gene: TRBV27
j_gene: TRBJ2-1
abundance: .

CDR3aa: CASSRGQGTPEAFF
CDR3nt: TGCGCCAGCAGCCGGGGACAGGGGACCCCTGAAGCTTTCTTT
d_gene: TRBD1
v_gene: TRBV5-1
j_gene: TRBJ1-1
abundance: .

CDR3aa: CASRRDRNWGYTF
CDR3nt: TGTGCCAGCCGCCGGGACCGAAATTGGGGCTACACCTTC
d_gene: .
v_gene: TRBV6-5
j_gene: TRBJ1-2
abundance: .

CDR3aa: CASSPNANEKLFF
CDR3nt: TGTGCCAGCTCACCAAACGCTAATGAAAAACTGTTTTTT
d_gene: .
v_gene: TRBV18
j_gene: TRBJ1-4
abundance: once

CDR3aa: CSASPGTSDYEQYF
CDR3nt: TGCAGTGCTAGTCCCGGGACTAGCGACTACGAGCAGTACTTC
d_gene: TRBD2
v_gene: TRBV20-1
j_gene: TRBJ2-7
abundance: .

CDR3aa: CASSQFSPGTVYYEQYF
CDR3nt: TGCGCCAGCAGCCAATTTTCGCCGGGGACAGTCTACTACGAGCAGTACTTC
d_gene: TRBD1
v_gene: TRBV4-1
j_gene: TRBJ2-7
abundance: .

CDR3aa: CACNGALSSYNSPLHF
CDR3nt: TGTGCCTGCAACGGGGCCTTGAGCTCCTATAATTCACCCCTCCACTTT
d_gene: .
v_gene: TRBV30
j_gene: TRBJ1-6
abundance: .

CDR3aa: CASSVSPRRGSSYEQYF
CDR3nt: TGTGCCAGCAGCGTGTCCCCACGGAGGGGGAGCTCCTACGAGCAGTACTTC
d_gene: .
v_gene: TRBV9
j_gene: TRBJ2-7
abundance: .

CDR3aa: CASSFRDRVYEQYF
CDR3nt: TGTGCCAGCAGTTTTAGGGACAGGGTCTACGAGCAGTACTTC
d_gene: TRBD1
v_gene: TRBV27
j_gene: TRBJ2-7
abundance: .

CDR3aa: CASSEDRGPPNEKLFF
CDR3nt: TGTGCCAGTAGTGAAGACAGGGGGCCTCCTAATGAAAAACTGTTTTTT
d_gene: TRBD1
v_gene: TRBV19
j_gene: TRBJ1-4
abundance: .

CDR3aa: CASSRSYEQYF
CDR3nt: TGTGCCAGCAGCCGTTCGTACGAGCAGTACTTC
d_gene: .
v_gene: TRBV16
j_gene: TRBJ2-7
abundance: .

CDR3aa: CASSLAPAGEADTQYF
CDR3nt: TGTGCCAGCAGCTTAGCGCCCGCGGGAGAAGCAGATACGCAGTATTTT
d_gene: TRBD2
v_gene: TRBV7-2
j_gene: TRBJ2-3
abundance: .

CDR3aa: CASSQVGPAPGEPQHF
CDR3nt: TGCGCCAGCAGCCAAGTGGGGCCCGCGCCCGGGGAGCCCCAGCATTTT
d_gene: .
v_gene: TRBV4-1
j_gene: TRBJ1-5
abundance: once

CDR3aa: CASSDTLNTEAFF
CDR3nt: TGTGCCAGCAGTGATACCTTGAACACTGAAGCTTTCTTT
d_gene: .
v_gene: TRBV6-1
j_gene: TRBJ1-1
abundance: .

CDR3aa: CASSYRKGVGQPQHF
CDR3nt: TGTGCCAGCAGTTACCGCAAAGGGGTCGGGCAGCCCCAGCATTTT
d_gene: .
v_gene: TRBV6-5
j_gene: TRBJ1-5
abundance: .

CDR3aa: CASSIRTRSGNTIYF
CDR3nt: TGTGCCAGTAGTATCCGGACGAGGTCTGGAAACACCATATATTTT
d_gene: .
v_gene: TRBV19
j_gene: TRBJ1-3
abundance: .

CDR3aa: CASSSTQGFYEQYF
CDR3nt: TGTGCCAGCAGTTCGACACAGGGGTTCTACGAGCAGTACTTC
d_gene: TRBD1
v_gene: TRBV28
j_gene: TRBJ2-7
abundance: .

CDR3aa: CASSLPPGVQVGYTF
CDR3nt: TGTGCCAGCAGTTTACCCCCAGGGGTGCAGGTTGGCTACACCTTC
d_gene: .
v_gene: TRBV28
j_gene: TRBJ1-2
abundance: .

CDR3aa: CASSIVFLDRGRQPQHF
CDR3nt: TGTGCCAGTAGTATAGTTTTTCTGGACAGGGGGCGTCAGCCCCAGCATTTT
d_gene: TRBD1
v_gene: TRBV19
j_gene: TRBJ1-5
abundance: once

CDR3aa: CSASLAGPYNEQFF
CDR3nt: TGCAGTGCTAGTCTAGCGGGACCTTACAATGAGCAGTTCTTC
d_gene: TRBD2
v_gene: TRBV20-1
j_gene: TRBJ2-1
abundance: .

CDR3aa: CASSFPSAGNNEQFF
CDR3nt: TGTGCCAGCAGCTTCCCGTCCGCCGGAAACAATGAGCAGTTCTTC
d_gene: .
v_gene: TRBV7-8
j_gene: TRBJ2-1
abundance: once

CDR3aa: CASSLRDRVYGYTF
CDR3nt: TGTGCCAGCAGCTTGAGAGACAGGGTCTATGGCTACACCTTC
d_gene: TRBD1
v_gene: TRBV5-4
j_gene: TRBJ1-2
abundance: .

CDR3aa: CASVRDNPYNEQFF
CDR3nt: TGTGCTAGTGTACGGGACAACCCCTACAATGAGCAGTTCTTC
d_gene: .
v_gene: TRBV12-5
j_gene: TRBJ2-1
abundance: .

CDR3aa: CATQQGVYNEQFF
CDR3nt: TGTGCCACCCAGCAGGGGGTGTACAATGAGCAGTTCTTC
d_gene: TRBD1
v_gene: TRBV15
j_gene: TRBJ2-1
abundance: .

CDR3aa: CASSAGQEGNTEAFF
CDR3nt: TGTGCCAGCAGTGCGGGACAGGAGGGGAACACTGAAGCTTTCTTT
d_gene: TRBD1
v_gene: TRBV6-4
j_gene: TRBJ1-1
abundance: .

CDR3aa: CASSHNPGRSTDTQYF
CDR3nt: TGTGCCAGCAGCCACAATCCGGGACGGAGCACAGATACGCAGTATTTT
d_gene: .
v_gene: TRBV14
j_gene: TRBJ2-3
abundance: .

CDR3aa: CASSGYGRGEAFF
CDR3nt: TGCGCCAGCAGCGGCTACGGACGAGGTGAAGCTTTCTTT
d_gene: .
v_gene: TRBV4-1
j_gene: TRBJ1-1
abundance: .

CDR3aa: CASSPSVGGYQTQYF
CDR3nt: TGTGCCAGCAGCCCCTCGGTGGGGGGGTACCAGACCCAGTACTTC
d_gene: TRBD2
v_gene: TRBV9
j_gene: TRBJ2-5
abundance: medium-sized

CDR3aa: CASSRDREVSEQYF
CDR3nt: TGTGCCAGCAGTAGGGACAGGGAAGTGAGTGAGCAGTACTTC
d_gene: TRBD1
v_gene: TRBV6-5
j_gene: TRBJ2-7
abundance: once

CDR3aa: CASSFLTSGNTGELFF
CDR3nt: TGTGCCAGTAGTTTCCTGACTAGCGGGAACACCGGGGAGCTGTTTTTT
d_gene: TRBD2
v_gene: TRBV19
j_gene: TRBJ2-2
abundance: .

CDR3aa: CASRSNAANYEQYF
CDR3nt: TGTGCCAGCAGATCGAATGCAGCAAACTACGAGCAGTACTTC
d_gene: .
v_gene: TRBV7-2
j_gene: TRBJ2-7
abundance: .